Shown below are 13 T cell receptor beta chains from a single sample sequenced in a study of cytomegalovirus exposure and HLA in healthy donors. The PCR employed 60 Vbeta primers together with 13 Jbeta primers. Libraries were prepared by immunoSEQ multiplex PCR; TCRdb keeps only in-frame clonotypes and omits some of them. The sample lists 130,000 to 150,000 clones; roughly 85% were seen once. Sequenced material: PBMCs. These receptors were collected from a woman in her twenties or thirties in good health and CMV-seronegative.

The chain employs TRBV27 and TRBJ1-6; D is uncertain. The ends were cut back, 7 bases at V and 2 bases at J, with 6 bases in the middle. The V gene's germline CDR1 is MNHEY and CDR2 SMNVEV (reference sequence). CDR3 length equals 13 residues. Here the CDR3 DNA reads TGTGCCAGCAAACAGACCTATAATTCACCCCTCCACTTT. This translates into CASKQTYNSPLHF.

The V call is TRBV11-2, the J call TRBJ2-7; 8 positions match TRBD1. Per the germline V gene, CDR1 is SGHAT and CDR2 is FQNNGV. Losses at the gene ends were 4 bases for V and 6 bases for J; bases not matched to a gene: 11. This CDR3 comprises 15 residues. The CDR3 DNA sequence: TGTGCCAGCAGCTCAACAGGGGGAGGTCCCCTCGAGCAGTACTTC. It is translated as CASSSTGGGPLEQYF.

V gene TRBV9 combines with J gene TRBJ2-1, with 9 bases matching TRBD1. The CDR3 contains 14 residues. Germline V gene data show CDR1 as SGDLS and CDR2 as YYNGEE. The trim removed 3 bases at V and 9 bases at J, leaving 7 bases unmatched. The CDR3 here is CASSASGTGFEQFF. The CDR3 region has the DNA TGTGCCAGCAGCGCCTCCGGGACAGGGTTTGAGCAGTTCTTC.

J is TRBJ1-2 and V is TRBV4-1; the D gene is possibly TRBD1 (6 bases). The CDR3 runs to 18 residues. Trimming shortened V by 1 base and J by 8 bases, and 26 bases separated the two germline ends. Germline CDR1 MGHRA, CDR2 YSYEKL. The DNA of the CDR3 is TGCGCCAGCAGCCAAGGACGGCAGGGGTTAAGGTTTATGTGGGGCTACACCTTC. Its translation is CASSQGRQGLRFMWGYTF.

V usage is TRBV14 and J usage is TRBJ2-5, with D hard to call. Trimming cost V 1 base and J 0 bases, with 6 bases left between them. Germline V lookup: CDR1 SGHDN, CDR2 FVKESK. This CDR3 region has 14 residues. CDR3 protein: CASSQAGYQETQYF. CDR3 sequence (DNA): TGTGCCAGCAGCCAAGCCGGTTACCAAGAGACCCAGTACTTC.

The chain combines TRBV13 with TRBJ1-1; 7 nucleotides agree with TRBD1. Germline V CDR1 and CDR2: PRHDT, FYEKMQ (reference sequence). With 5 bases clipped from V and 6 bases from J, the junction kept 9 bases outside the gene matches. This CDR3 region has 14 residues. In DNA form, the CDR3 reads TGTGCCAGCAGCCTCCTTACAGGGGTGGCTGAAGCTTTCTTT. Translating gives CASSLLTGVAEAFF. Drawing the rest from reference TRBV13 and TRBJ1-1, the complete variable domain is AAGVIQSPRHLIKEKRETATLKCYPIPRHDTVYWYQQGPGQDPQFLISFYEKMQSDKGSIPDRFSAQQFSDYHSELNMSSLELGDSALYFCASSLLTGVAEAFFGQGTRLTVV.

The sample holds a few counts of this clone. The V call is TRBV2, the J call TRBJ1-1; maybe TRBD1 (6 bases). V was clipped by 5 bases and J by 5 bases, with 12 bases between them. Germline CDR1 SNHLY, CDR2 FYNNEI. The CDR3 has 13 amino acids. The CDR3 sequence is CASSPVGGTEAFF. Here the CDR3 DNA reads TGTGCCAGCAGTCCGGTAGGGGGTACTGAAGCTTTCTTT. Full variable domain (rest looked up from reference TRBV2 and TRBJ1-1): EPEVTQTPSHQVTQMGQEVILRCVPISNHLYFYWYRQILGQKVEFLVSFYNNEISEKSEIFDDQFSVERPDGSNFTLKIRSTKLEDSAMYFCASSPVGGTEAFFGQGTRLTVV.

The chain employs TRBV18 and TRBJ2-7; TRBD1 agrees at 7 bases. Trimming removed 3 bases from V and 7 bases from J; junction bases left unmatched: 12. Germline V CDR1 and CDR2: KGHSH, LQKENI. The CDR3 length is 15 residues. CDR3 DNA: TGTGCCAGCTCACCCTTCGCAAGGGGGCTGAGGGAGCAGTACTTC. It codes for CASSPFARGLREQYF. Together with reference TRBV18 and TRBJ2-7, the CDR3 gives the full variable domain: NAGVMQNPRHLVRRRGQEARLRCSPMKGHSHVYWYRQLPEEGLKFMVYLQKENIIDESGMPKERFSAEFPKEGPSILRIQQVVRGDSAAYFCASSPFARGLREQYFGPGTRLTVT.

V is TRBV18 and J is TRBJ1-6; TRBD1 matches at 8 bases. J gave up 7 bases and V 4 bases, and 9 bases lay outside the gene matches. The CDR3 length is 16 residues. The germline gives CDR1 KGHSH, CDR2 LQKENI. In DNA, the CDR3 is TGTGCCAGCTCACTACGGACAGGGTTAGAGAATTCACCCCTCCACTTT. It translates to CASSLRTGLENSPLHF.

The chain combines TRBV7-2 with TRBJ2-7, with TRBD2 identical over 12 bases. The germline gives CDR1 SGHTA, CDR2 FQGNSA. V lost 8 bases to trimming and J lost 4 bases; unmatched junction nucleotides: 6. This CDR3 contains 14 residues. The DNA of the CDR3 is TGTGCCAGCTCCCCCCTAGCGGGGGGGTACGAGCAGTACTTC. Protein: CASSPLAGGYEQYF.

This chain joins TRBV5-1 and TRBJ2-2, with TRBD1 identical over 10 bases. The CDR3 extends over 15 amino acids. From germline, CDR1 is SGHRS and CDR2 YFSETQ. Germline trimming cut 6 bases from V and 4 bases from J; bases unmatched to any gene: 6. CDR3 residues: CASTGTGAGTGELFF. CDR3 nucleotides: TGCGCCAGCACCGGGACAGGGGCGGGCACCGGGGAGCTGTTTTTT.

The J gene is TRBJ2-6, the V gene TRBV10-3; the D is unclear. Per germline, CDR1 ENHRY and CDR2 SYGVKD. V lost 5 bases and J lost 0, with 20 bases in between. The CDR3 is 19 residues long. CDR3 protein: CAISFGDLAASSGANVLTF. The CDR3 bases are TGTGCCATCAGTTTCGGAGATTTGGCAGCGAGCTCTGGGGCCAACGTCCTGACTTTC.

This chain connects TRBV27 to TRBJ2-1, with 12 bases identical to TRBD2. The length of the CDR3 is 14 residues. J was trimmed by 7 bases and V by 3 bases; bases with no gene match: 1. Germline loops: CDR1 MNHEY, CDR2 SMNVEV (reference sequence). The CDR3 nucleotides read TGTGCCAGCAGTTTGACTAGCGGGGGAAATGAGCAGTTCTTC. Translation: CASSLTSGGNEQFF.